The subject of this entry is one T cell receptor beta chain. Its antigen is as yet unknown. This CDR3 spans 17 amino acids. Germline V gene data show CDR1 as SGHAT and CDR2 as FQNNGV. Losses at the gene ends were 0 bases for V and 4 bases for J; bases not matched to a gene: 8. These data originate in a study of shared clonotypes between healthy human individuals. Study-wide context: Each donor's CD8 memory used one plate, CD8 naive two, each CD4 subset three. Whole-study results and caveats: The authors sampled blood alone, and tissue repertoires likely differ. Incomplete sequencing of sorted subsets was indicated by rarefaction despite large depth.

Several immunoSEQ plates received, in even portions, the genomic DNA of each subset. Clones were sequenced by immunoSEQ multiplex PCR, and TCRdb holds only the in-frame ones, with some missing. The sample records roughly 1,500,000 clones, 95% to 99% being singletons. The TCR originated in a man aged 30-40 years in good health. The sequenced sample consisted of naive CD4+ T cells sorted from blood. Noted subset: CD45RA+ positively selected. The chain is built from TRBV11-2 and TRBJ2-1, with TRBD2 matching over 8 bases. DNA of the CDR3: TGTGCCAGCAGCTTAGATCGGGGACTAGGCGGTTACAATGAGCAGTTCTTC. Residues: CASSLDRGLGGYNEQFF.